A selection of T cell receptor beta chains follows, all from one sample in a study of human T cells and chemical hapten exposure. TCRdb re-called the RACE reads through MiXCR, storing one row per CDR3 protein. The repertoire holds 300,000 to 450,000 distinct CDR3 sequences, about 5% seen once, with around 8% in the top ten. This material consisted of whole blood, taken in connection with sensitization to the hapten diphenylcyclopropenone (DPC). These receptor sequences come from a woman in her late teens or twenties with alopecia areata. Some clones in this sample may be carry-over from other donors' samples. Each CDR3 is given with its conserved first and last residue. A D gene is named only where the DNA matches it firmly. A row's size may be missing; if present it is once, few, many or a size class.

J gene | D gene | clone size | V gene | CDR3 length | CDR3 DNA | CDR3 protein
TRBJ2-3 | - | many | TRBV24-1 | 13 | TGTGCCACCAGCGCGAGGGGCACAGATACGCAGTATTTT | CATSARGTDTQYF
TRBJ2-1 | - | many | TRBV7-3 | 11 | TGTGCCAGCAGCATCGGCGATGAGCAGTTCTTC | CASSIGDEQFF
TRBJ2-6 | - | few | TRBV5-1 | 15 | TGCGCCAGCAGCTTGAATCCGGGTGGGGCCAACGTCCTGACTTTC | CASSLNPGGANVLTF
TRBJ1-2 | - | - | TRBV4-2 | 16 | TGTGCCAGCAGCCAAGGACACACCTCTACTAACTATGGCTACACCTTC | CASSQGHTSTNYGYTF
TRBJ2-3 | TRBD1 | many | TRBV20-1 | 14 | TGCAGTGCTAGAGGAGGACAGGGGGCAGATACGCAGTATTTT | CSARGGQGADTQYF
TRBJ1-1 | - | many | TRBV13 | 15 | TGTGCCAGCAGCTTAAGCCAATGGCTGAACACTGAAGCTTTCTTT | CASSLSQWLNTEAFF
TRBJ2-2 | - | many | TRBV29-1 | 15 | TGCAGCGTTGAAAGGTGGGCAGGCAACACCGGGGAGCTGTTTTTT | CSVERWAGNTGELFF
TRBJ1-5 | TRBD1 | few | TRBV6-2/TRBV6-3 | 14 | TGTGCCAGCAGTTACGGGGGACAGGGAGGGCCCCAGCATTTT | CASSYGGQGGPQHF
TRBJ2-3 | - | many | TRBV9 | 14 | TGTGCCAGCAGCGCCTCTGGAAAGTTGGATACGCAGTATTTT | CASSASGKLDTQYF
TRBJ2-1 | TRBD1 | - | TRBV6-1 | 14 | TGTGCCAGCAGTGTCGTGGGACAGGGAAATGAGCAGTTCTTC | CASSVVGQGNEQFF
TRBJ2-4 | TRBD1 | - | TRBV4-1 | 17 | TGCGCCAGCAGCCAGGGGAGGACAGGGGGCCATAAAAACATTCAGTACTTC | CASSQGRTGGHKNIQYF
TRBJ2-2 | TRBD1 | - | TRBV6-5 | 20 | TGTGCCAGCAGTTACTTCCAACCTTACGGGACAGGGGTGAACACCGGGGAGCTGTTTTTT | CASSYFQPYGTGVNTGELFF
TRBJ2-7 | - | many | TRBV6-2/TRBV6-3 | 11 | TGTGCCAGCAGTCAGGGGAGCGAGCAGTACTTC | CASSQGSEQYF
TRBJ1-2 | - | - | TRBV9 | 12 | TGTGCCAGTTCGGACACCGACTATGGCTACACCTTC | CASSDTDYGYTF
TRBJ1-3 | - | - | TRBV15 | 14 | TGTGCCACCAGTAAGACCTTCTCTGGAAACACCATATATTTT | CATSKTFSGNTIYF
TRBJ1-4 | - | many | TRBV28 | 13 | TGTGCCAGCAGTTTGCCACACGAAGAAAAACTGTTTTTT | CASSLPHEEKLFF
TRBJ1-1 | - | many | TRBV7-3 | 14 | TGTGCCAGCAGCTTAGGGGCTGGCCACATTGAAGCTTTCTTT | CASSLGAGHIEAFF
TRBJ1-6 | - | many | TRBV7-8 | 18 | TGTGCCAGCAGCTATTCGGTCCTGATGAGCTCCTATAATTCACCCCTCCACTTT | CASSYSVLMSSYNSPLHF
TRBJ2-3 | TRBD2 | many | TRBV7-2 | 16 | TGTGCCAGCAGCTTAGAGGCGGGGGGATGGACAGATACGCAGTATTTT | CASSLEAGGWTDTQYF
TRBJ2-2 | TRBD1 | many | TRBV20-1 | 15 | TGCAGTGCTAGAGTAGGACAGGGGAACACCGGGGAGCTGTTTTTT | CSARVGQGNTGELFF
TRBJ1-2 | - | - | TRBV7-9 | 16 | TGTGCCAGCAGCTTAGGGGACCGCGGTATTGATCTTGGCTACACCTTC | CASSLGDRGIDLGYTF
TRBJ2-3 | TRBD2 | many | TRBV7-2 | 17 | TGTGCCAGCAGCCAAATATCGGGACTAGCGGGGGGAGATACGCAGTATTTT | CASSQISGLAGGDTQYF
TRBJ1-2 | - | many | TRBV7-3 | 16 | TGTGCCAGCAGTCACGGGGGAACCGGACCGCAGAATGGCTACACCTTC | CASSHGGTGPQNGYTF
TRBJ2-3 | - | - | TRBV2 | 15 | TGTGCCAGCAACAGAGGGGGGGCCGGCGCAGATACGCAGTATTTT | CASNRGGAGADTQYF
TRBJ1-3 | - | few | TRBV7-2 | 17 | TGTGCCAGCAGCTTAATTGGGTTGGGGGTATCTGGAAACACCATATATTTT | CASSLIGLGVSGNTIYF
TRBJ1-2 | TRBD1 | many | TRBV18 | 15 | TGTGCCAGCTCACCCGCGACAGGGGCCGCCTATGGCTACACCTTC | CASSPATGAAYGYTF
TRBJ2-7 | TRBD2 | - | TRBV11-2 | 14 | TGTGCCAGCAGCTTTGACGGGGGGGCAAGGGAGCAGTACTTC | CASSFDGGAREQYF
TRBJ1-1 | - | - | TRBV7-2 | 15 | TGTGCCAGCAGCTTGCCCGGACGGCCGAACACTGAAGCTTTCTTT | CASSLPGRPNTEAFF
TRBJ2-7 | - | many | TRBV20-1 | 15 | TGCAGTGCTATAAGGATTGGTAGCCTAGCCTACGAGCAGTACTTC | CSAIRIGSLAYEQYF
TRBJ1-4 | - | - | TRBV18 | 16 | TGTGCCAGCTCGCCTACAGAGATGTCACGGAATGAAAAACTGTTTTTT | CASSPTEMSRNEKLFF
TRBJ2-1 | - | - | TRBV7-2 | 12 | TGTGCCAGCACCATAAATGGTTTGGGGCAGTTCTTC | CASTINGLGQFF
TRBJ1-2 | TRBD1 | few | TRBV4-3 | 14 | TGCGCCAGCAGCCTAGGGGGCTCGGGCTATGGCTACACCTTC | CASSLGGSGYGYTF
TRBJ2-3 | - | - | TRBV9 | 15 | TGTGCCAGCAGCGTAGGTCGACTTGACACAGATACGCAGTATTTT | CASSVGRLDTDTQYF
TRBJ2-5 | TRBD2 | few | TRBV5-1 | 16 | TGCGCCAGCAGGTTACGTAGCGGGGTAGGACAAGAGACCCAGTACTTC | CASRLRSGVGQETQYF
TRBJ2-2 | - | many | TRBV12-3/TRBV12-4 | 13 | TGTGCCAGCGTCGGAAGGAACACCGGGGAGCTGTTTTTT | CASVGRNTGELFF
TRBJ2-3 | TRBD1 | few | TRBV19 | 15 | TGTGCCAGTAGTCCCAACAGGGGGACGGGGGATACGCAGTATTTT | CASSPNRGTGDTQYF
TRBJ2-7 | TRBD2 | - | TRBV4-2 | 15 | TGTGCCAGCAGCCCCCTAGCGGGGGGTGCCTACGAGCAGTACTTC | CASSPLAGGAYEQYF
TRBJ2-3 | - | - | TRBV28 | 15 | TGTGCCAGCAGTTTCTCCCTGGACTGGTTCGATACGCAGTATTTT | CASSFSLDWFDTQYF
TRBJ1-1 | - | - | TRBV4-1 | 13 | TGCGCCAGCAGCCACAATCCAAACACTGAAGCTTTCTTT | CASSHNPNTEAFF
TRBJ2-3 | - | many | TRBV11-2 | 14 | TGTGCCAGCAGCCAGCAATTCTCCCAAGATACGCAGTATTTT | CASSQQFSQDTQYF
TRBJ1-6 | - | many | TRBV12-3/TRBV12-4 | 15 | TGTGCCAGCAGTTTAAGGGGCGGGTGGGCTTCACCCCTCCACTTT | CASSLRGGWASPLHF
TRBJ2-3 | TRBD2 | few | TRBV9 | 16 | TGTGCCAGCAGCGTAGATCAAGCGGGATCCACAGATACGCAGTATTTT | CASSVDQAGSTDTQYF
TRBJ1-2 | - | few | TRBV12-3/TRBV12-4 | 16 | TGTGCCAGCAGTTTAGGAACGTCCCCCAGAAACTATGGCTACACCTTC | CASSLGTSPRNYGYTF